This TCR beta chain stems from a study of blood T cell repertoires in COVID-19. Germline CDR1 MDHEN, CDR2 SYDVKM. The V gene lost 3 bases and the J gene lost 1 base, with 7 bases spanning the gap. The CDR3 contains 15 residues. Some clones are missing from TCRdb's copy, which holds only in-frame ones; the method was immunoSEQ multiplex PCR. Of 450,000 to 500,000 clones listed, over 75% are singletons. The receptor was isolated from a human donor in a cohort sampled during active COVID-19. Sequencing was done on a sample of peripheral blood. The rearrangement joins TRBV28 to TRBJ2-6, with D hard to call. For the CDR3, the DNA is TGTGCCAGCAGTTTTACCGGGTCTGGGGCCAACGTCCTGACTTTC. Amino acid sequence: CASSFTGSGANVLTF.